Listed here are 16 T cell receptor beta chains from one sample, sequenced in a study of blood T cell repertoires in COVID-19. Only in-frame clones appear in the TCRdb table, and some are missing; sequencing was by immunoSEQ multiplex PCR. The data contain tens of thousands of clones, 82% of them singletons. The specimen was peripheral blood. The receptor source for this set is a human donor in a cohort sampled during active COVID-19.

The V call is TRBV6-6, the J call TRBJ1-1; TRBD1 aligns across 7 bases. V gave up 6 bases and J gave up 2 bases; unmatched junction bases: 9. Per the germline V gene, CDR1 is MNHNY and CDR2 is SVGAGI (reference sequence). The CDR3 runs to 15 residues. The CDR3 DNA reads as TGTGCCAGCAGCACCTCGTTAGGGGGCAACACTGAAGCTTTCTTT. It translates to CASSTSLGGNTEAFF.

This chain joins TRBV9 and TRBJ1-1; 12 nucleotides line up with TRBD1. CDR1 is SGDLS and CDR2 is YYNGEE in the germline V gene. V lost 4 bases and J lost 3; bases outside the gene matches: 7. CDR3 length equals 16 residues. CDR3 nucleotide sequence: TGTGCCAGCAGCTTTGGGACAGGGGGCTATGACACTGAAGCTTTCTTT. This sequence encodes CASSFGTGGYDTEAFF.

The J gene is TRBJ1-6, the V gene TRBV10-3; 8 bases agree with TRBD1. This CDR3 has 13 amino acids. Looked up from germline, CDR1 is ENHRY and CDR2 is SYGVKD. With V trimmed by 6 bases and J by 7 bases, 2 bases remained unmatched. CDR3 amino acids: CAISGQGNSPLHF. CDR3 nucleotide sequence: TGTGCCATCAGCGGACAGGGAAATTCACCCCTCCACTTT.

This clone was picked up many times. J is TRBJ1-2 and V is TRBV5-1; possible D gene TRBD1, 5 bases. This CDR3 contains 16 residues. CDR1 SGHRS and CDR2 YFSETQ come from the germline V gene. V was clipped by 7 bases and J by 0 bases, with 19 bases between them. In nucleotides, the CDR3 is TGCGCCAGCGGAATGGGGGGTGCGGGACCTAACTATGGCTACACCTTC. Translation gives CASGMGGAGPNYGYTF.

This chain connects TRBV5-5 to TRBJ1-1; D unclear. The CDR3 runs to 16 residues. CDR1 is SGHKS, CDR2 YYEKEE, per germline (reference sequence). V was clipped by 0 bases and J by 1 base, with 13 bases between them. CDR3 in amino acids: CASSLGLGLRNTEAFF. The CDR3 DNA reads TGTGCCAGCAGCTTGGGACTTGGTCTTAGGAACACTGAAGCTTTCTTT.

V usage is TRBV3-1 (or the pseudogene TRBV3-2) and J usage is TRBJ2-3; 7 positions agree with TRBD1. Per the germline V gene, CDR1 is LGHDT and CDR2 is YNNKEL (reference sequence). This CDR3 has 14 amino acids. Losses at the gene ends were 3 bases for V and 5 bases for J; bases not matched to a gene: 5. CDR3 amino acids: CASSQAGQEDTQYF. CDR3 bases: TGTGCCAGCAGCCAGGCCGGACAGGAAGATACGCAGTATTTT.

This rearrangement joins TRBV10-1 to TRBJ1-5, with 8 bases fitting TRBD1. Germline trimming cut 7 bases from V and 0 bases from J; bases unmatched to any gene: 20. The CDR3 totals 20 residues. Per germline, CDR1 WNHNN and CDR2 SYGVQD (reference sequence). CDR3 in amino acids: CASKSGKEDRAVYSNQPQHF. In DNA, the CDR3 is TGCGCCAGCAAGAGTGGAAAAGAGGACAGGGCGGTTTATAGCAATCAGCCCCAGCATTTT.

The chain joins TRBV6-4 to TRBJ2-5; 11 nucleotides match TRBD1. The CDR3 spans 16 residues. After removal of 6 bases from V and 4 bases from J, the junction contained 10 bases not matched to a gene. Germline V gene sequence: CDR1 MRHNA, CDR2 SNTAGT. The chain's CDR3 is CASRRLDRGRGETQYF. As DNA, the CDR3 is TGTGCCAGCAGGAGGCTGGACAGGGGGCGAGGAGAGACCCAGTACTTC.

The chain has TRBV4-1 and TRBJ2-3; TRBD2 might be the D (5 bases). The CDR3 contains 14 residues. The ends were cut back, 0 bases at V and 1 base at J, with 5 bases in the middle. Germline V gene data show CDR1 as MGHRA and CDR2 as YSYEKL. The CDR3 protein is CASSQDGGTDTQYF. The CDR3 coding sequence is TGCGCCAGCAGCCAAGACGGGGGCACAGATACGCAGTATTTT.

The gene calls are TRBV5-4 and TRBJ2-2; the match to TRBD1 covers 7 bases. The CDR3 runs to 16 residues. V was clipped by 2 bases and J by 4 bases; unmatched bases: 8. Germline assignment: CDR1 SGHNT and CDR2 YYREEE (reference sequence). This CDR3 is CASSLPAYRGTGELFF. The DNA of the CDR3 is TGTGCCAGCAGCTTACCCGCCTACAGGGGCACCGGGGAGCTGTTTTTT.

The rearrangement uses TRBV11-2 and TRBJ2-2, with 7 bases matching TRBD1. This CDR3 has 15 amino acids. Germline CDR1 reads SGHAT; CDR2 reads FQNNGV. J gave up 5 bases and V 3 bases, and 6 bases lay outside the gene matches. Written as DNA, the CDR3 is TGTGCCAGCAGCTTGAGGGGGCAAGGGACCGGGGAGCTGTTTTTT. It translates to CASSLRGQGTGELFF.

This chain links TRBV24-1 with TRBJ2-1; no clear D. Per the germline V gene, CDR1 is KGHDR and CDR2 is SFDVKD. CDR3 length: 13 residues. The germline V and J ends were trimmed by 6 bases and 5 bases, with 10 bases remaining between them. CDR3 sequence reads: CATSLRVNNEQFF. The CDR3 DNA reads TGTGCCACCAGTCTCCGGGTAAACAATGAGCAGTTCTTC.

The chain couples TRBV12-5 to TRBJ2-2; 14 bases map to TRBD2. With 2 bases clipped from V and 0 bases from J, the junction kept 5 bases outside the gene matches. This CDR3 comprises 19 residues. The germline gives CDR1 LGHNT, CDR2 FRNRAP. The CDR3 sequence: CASGLWTSGGPSNTGELFF. CDR3 coding DNA: TGTGCTAGTGGTTTGTGGACTAGCGGGGGGCCTTCGAACACCGGGGAGCTGTTTTTT.

The chain combines TRBV3-1 (or the pseudogene TRBV3-2) with TRBJ1-5; 9 nucleotides agree with TRBD1. This CDR3 has 20 amino acids. Germline-derived CDR1 and CDR2 are LGHDT and YNNKEL (reference sequence). Unmatched junction bases numbered 15, after V lost 0 bases and J lost 3 bases. The CDR3, as DNA: TGTGCCAGCAGCCAAGAATGGGCTTGGGACAGGGTCAGCCCCAATCAGCCCCAGCATTTT. It specifies CASSQEWAWDRVSPNQPQHF.

The J gene is TRBJ1-1, the V gene TRBV6-1; TRBD1 might be the D (6 bases). Germline-derived CDR1 and CDR2 are MNHNS and SASEGT. The CDR3 extends over 15 amino acids. Between the trimmed V and J ends, which lost 2 bases and 3 bases, there was a span of 13 bases. The CDR3 nucleotides read TGTGCCAGCAGTGAATTGGGGGCGCGGTACACTGAAGCTTTCTTT. It specifies CASSELGARYTEAFF.

This clone appeared a single time. The gene calls are TRBV7-9 and TRBJ2-2; TRBD1 matches at 8 bases. CDR3 length equals 16 residues. V shed 4 bases, J shed 1 base, and the junction held 5 bases outside the gene matches. The germline V gene encodes CDR1 SEHNR and CDR2 FQNEAQ (reference sequence). The CDR3 nucleotides are TGTGCCAGCAGCTCCCCGGGACAGGTGAACACCGGGGAGCTGTTTTTT. This translates into CASSSPGQVNTGELFF.